The rows below give T cell receptor beta chains drawn from one sample of a study of monozygotic twins with inflammatory bowel disease. TCRdb reprocessed the 5' RACE reads and stores each CDR3 protein as one record, lacking DNA. Its listing shows a few hundred thousand distinct CDR3 sequences. The source material was blood. The receptors derive from a human donor with ulcerative colitis or Crohn's disease, or a healthy co-twin of an affected twin (not recorded which). Each CDR3 is given with its conserved first and last residue.

length	J	V	CDR3
11	TRBJ2-7	TRBV28	CASSVDWEQYF
16	TRBJ2-2	TRBV28	CASSFGQGVFTGELFF
17	TRBJ2-4	TRBV15	CATSRPTGGLAKNMQYF
14	TRBJ2-5	TRBV12-3/TRBV12-4	CASSFWGIGETQYF
16	TRBJ1-6	TRBV7-2	CASSYGGFLHNSPLHF
16	TRBJ2-1	TRBV5-6	CASSYNPGLTDNEQFF
16	TRBJ1-3	TRBV18	CASSPQGPSSGNTIYF
12	TRBJ2-7	TRBV3-1	CASSQGTHEQYF
13	TRBJ2-1	TRBV11-2	CASSPLIAAEQFF
15	TRBJ2-1	TRBV5-1	CASTLEGHGYNEQFF
14	TRBJ2-5	TRBV18	CASSPRARKETQYF
14	TRBJ1-2	TRBV6-5	CASSLRFSNYGYTF
15	TRBJ2-5	TRBV3-1	CASRQTSGGTRTQYF
16	TRBJ2-7	TRBV4-3	CASSQDRLAGGSEQYF
14	TRBJ2-7	TRBV20-1	CSALSPAGTYEQYF
13	TRBJ2-1	TRBV6-5	CASSYRQYNEQFF
14	TRBJ2-5	TRBV7-6	CASSLGGSGETQYF
14	TRBJ1-6	TRBV25-1	CASSETGRNSPLHF
14	TRBJ2-1	TRBV10-3	CAISTTSGTNEQFF
14	TRBJ2-2	TRBV5-1	CASGWTSSTGELFF
12	TRBJ2-3	TRBV18	CASSPTEATQYF
13	TRBJ1-1	TRBV10-2	CATGWRGAHEAFF
18	TRBJ2-3	TRBV4-3	CASSQDLQGQTARDTQYF
19	TRBJ2-2	TRBV2	CASISPDRGTSKSTGELFF
15	TRBJ1-4	TRBV4-3	CASSQDRRFNEKLFF
15	TRBJ2-1	TRBV4-3	CASSPSGQSYNEQFF
16	TRBJ2-3	TRBV5-6	CASSLPGQGVADTQYF
14	TRBJ2-3	TRBV3-1	CASSRGGPSDTQYF
14	TRBJ1-3	TRBV9	CASGYLSSGNTIYF
17	TRBJ2-2	TRBV5-1	CASSSLAGEANTGELFF
13	TRBJ2-1	TRBV20-1	CSAPRASIGEQFF
17	TRBJ1-5	TRBV20-1	CSAREQGRLGSNQPQHF
15	TRBJ2-7	TRBV27	CASSLNWGRSYEQYF
13	TRBJ1-2	TRBV28	CASSLDRGLGYTF
11	TRBJ1-1	TRBV7-2	CASSLVTEAFF
16	TRBJ2-1	TRBV7-2	CASSPMLGLPYNEQFF
13	TRBJ1-4	TRBV5-4	CASSKDTGEKLFF
18	TRBJ2-1	TRBV19	CASSKRIAGVDSYNEQFF
16	TRBJ2-7	TRBV20-1	CSASPPASGSSYEQYF
18	TRBJ1-6	TRBV4-1	CASSQEPLGVMDNSPLHF
14	TRBJ2-1	TRBV4-2	CASSHPGPTNEQFF
15	TRBJ2-3	TRBV19	CASSETSGGPDTQYF
13	TRBJ1-5	TRBV20-1	CSAGTNSNQPQHF
14	TRBJ2-1	TRBV7-2	CASSSRGGVLEQFF